The next 22 T cell receptor beta chains were all read from a single sample in a study of blood T cell repertoires in COVID-19. Repertoires were generated with immunoSEQ multiplex PCR, while TCRdb's copy carries only in-frame clones and drops some. The sample lists 200,000 to 250,000 clones; more than 75% were seen once. The sequencing input was peripheral blood. These receptors all stem from a human donor in a cohort sampled during active COVID-19.

This clone was counted many times. The rearrangement joins TRBV24-1 to TRBJ2-5; 10 nucleotides agree with TRBD1. Germline assignment: CDR1 KGHDR and CDR2 SFDVKD. This CDR3 spans 15 amino acids. Unmatched junction bases numbered 2, after V lost 0 bases and J lost 5 bases. The CDR3 bases are TGTGCCACCAGTGATTTGGGGACAGGGGTGGAGACCCAGTACTTC. It translates to CATSDLGTGVETQYF.

This chain links TRBV4-2 with TRBJ2-7; 11 bases map to TRBD2. The CDR3 runs 18 residues. The germline V gene has CDR1 LGHNA and CDR2 YNFKEQ. V dropped 0 bases and J dropped 2; count of bases not matched to a gene: 9. DNA for the CDR3: TGTGCCAGCAGCCAAGAGGCGTTAGCGGGAGGGGTGGCCTACGAGCAGTACTTC. Encoded protein: CASSQEALAGGVAYEQYF.

The CDR3 bases are TGTGCCAGCAGTTCCCTAAGTGTCGAGCCCCAGCATTTT. It specifies CASSSLSVEPQHF. The chain employs TRBV6-6 and TRBJ1-5; no clear D. Trimming left V 4 bases short and J 8 bases short, with 12 bases between. The germline CDR1 and CDR2 sequences are MNHNY and SVGAGI (reference sequence). CDR3 length: 13 residues.

The V call is TRBV5-1, the J call TRBJ2-7, with TRBD2 matching 10 bases. The germline CDR1 and CDR2 sequences are SGHRS and YFSETQ. The CDR3 runs 14 residues. With V trimmed by 5 bases and J by 1 base, 3 bases remained unmatched. The CDR3 bases are TGCGCCAGCAGAATAGCGGGGGGTTCCTACGAGCAGTACTTC. Amino acid sequence: CASRIAGGSYEQYF.

This chain uses TRBV5-1 with TRBJ2-2; 9 bases line up with TRBD1. Trimming removed 0 bases from V and 3 bases from J; junction bases left unmatched: 3. CDR3 length: 16 amino acids. Germline CDR1 reads SGHRS; CDR2 reads YFSETQ. In nucleotides, the CDR3 is TGCGCCAGCAGCTTGGGACAGGGGGGTTACACCGGGGAGCTGTTTTTT. This codes for CASSLGQGGYTGELFF.

The chain has TRBV19 and TRBJ2-1; D remains ambiguous. The CDR3 runs 14 residues. V dropped 1 base and J dropped 5 bases, with 9 bases sitting between them. Germline-derived CDR1 and CDR2 are LNHDA and SQIVND (reference sequence). The CDR3 reads CASSIGRTDNEQFF. CDR3 in DNA: TGTGCCAGTAGTATAGGTCGCACGGACAATGAGCAGTTCTTC. The variable domain in full, with the rest retrieved from reference TRBV19 and TRBJ2-1, is DGGITQSPKYLFRKEGQNVTLSCEQNLNHDAMYWYRQDPGQGLRLIYYSQIVNDFQKGDIAEGYSVSREKKESFPLTVTSAQKNPTAFYLCASSIGRTDNEQFFGPGTRLTVL.

The chain uses TRBV10-3 and TRBJ2-5, with D unclear. This CDR3 comprises 14 residues. Trimming shortened V by 0 bases and J by 3 bases, and 8 bases separated the two germline ends. Germline assignment: CDR1 ENHRY and CDR2 SYGVKD. The CDR3 protein is CAISESGLKETQYF. For the CDR3, the DNA is TGTGCCATCAGTGAGTCGGGCCTCAAAGAGACCCAGTACTTC.

The V call is TRBV7-2, the J call TRBJ2-1, with 8 bases matching TRBD2. Per germline, CDR1 SGHTA and CDR2 FQGNSA. The CDR3 extends over 16 amino acids. V trimming: 2 bases; J trimming: 8 bases; junction bases outside the gene matches: 11. The CDR3 reads CASSLSGLGAGDEQFF. The CDR3 coding sequence is TGTGCCAGCAGCTTATCGGGACTAGGGGCGGGAGATGAGCAGTTCTTC.

V gene TRBV5-1 combines with J gene TRBJ2-5, with 7 bases identical to TRBD1. CDR3 length: 14 amino acids. Germline CDR1 is SGHRS and CDR2 is YFSETQ. The trim removed 0 bases at V and 4 bases at J, leaving 3 bases unmatched. The DNA for the CDR3 is TGCGCCAGCAGCTTGGAGGGGGCGCGAGAGACCCAGTACTTC. Its translation: CASSLEGARETQYF.

The chain links TRBV6-5 to TRBJ1-4; a weak D match, TRBD1 (6 bases). Germline V lookup: CDR1 MNHEY, CDR2 SVGAGI. CDR3 size: 15 residues. V gave up 6 bases and J gave up 0 bases, with 11 bases separating them. CDR3 in amino acids: CASRRDRPTNEKLFF. CDR3 in DNA: TGTGCCAGCAGACGAGACAGGCCAACTAATGAAAAACTGTTTTTT.

The chain combines TRBV11-3 with TRBJ2-2; D unclear. The CDR3 covers 13 residues. The germline CDR1 and CDR2 sequences are SGHNT and YENEEA. Trimming cost V 2 bases and J 8 bases, with 9 bases left between them. In DNA, the CDR3 is TGTGCCAGCAGCTTAAATAGTCGGGGGGAGCTGTTTTTT. Protein sequence: CASSLNSRGELFF.

V and J are TRBV6-2 or TRBV6-3 and TRBJ1-4; D might be TRBD1 (5 bases). This CDR3 has 14 residues. Looked up from germline, CDR1 is MNHEY and CDR2 is SVGEGT. V was pared by 6 bases and J by 6 bases, with 14 bases between. Here the CDR3 DNA reads TGTGCCAGCAGCTTCGGGGGAAGGGATGAAAAACTGTTTTTT. It translates to CASSFGGRDEKLFF.

This chain links TRBV19 with TRBJ1-2; D is uncertain. The V and J ends lost 4 bases and 7 bases respectively, with 10 bases between them. CDR1 is LNHDA, CDR2 SQIVND, per germline (reference sequence). There are 12 residues in the CDR3. This chain's CDR3 is CASSTGLLGYTF. The CDR3 nucleotides read TGTGCCAGTAGTACCGGACTTCTTGGCTACACCTTC.

The chain recombines TRBV6-5 with TRBJ1-5, with no clear D. CDR1 and CDR2 (germline): MNHEY, SVGAGI. V lost 6 bases, J lost 10 bases, and 13 bases lay in between. The CDR3 spans 12 residues. CDR3 nucleotides: TGTGCCAGCAGCCTTGGTCCGGGACCCCAGCATTTT. The encoded protein is CASSLGPGPQHF.

The rearrangement links TRBV9 to TRBJ2-3; D unresolved. The V gene's germline CDR1 is SGDLS and CDR2 YYNGEE. Trimming took off 0 bases at V and 2 bases at J, with 7 bases between the two ends. The CDR3 contains 14 residues. The DNA of the CDR3 is TGTGCCAGCAGCGTAGATCCCTACACAGATACGCAGTATTTT. It is translated as CASSVDPYTDTQYF.

The genes are TRBV4-3 and TRBJ1-2; no clear D gene. The CDR3 runs to 15 residues. Trimming removed 0 bases at V and 8 bases at J, with 16 bases between. The V gene's germline CDR1 is LGHNA and CDR2 YSLEER. The CDR3 DNA reads TGCGCCAGCAGCCAAGATTTGTCGGGATATCTCGGCTACACCTTC. Amino acid sequence: CASSQDLSGYLGYTF.

This clone has at least ten counts. The CDR3 here is CASSLELLAGGTEAFF. The DNA for the CDR3 is TGTGCCAGCAGCTTAGAATTGTTAGCGGGAGGCACTGAAGCTTTCTTT. The genes are TRBV7-2 and TRBJ1-1; D not resolved. The CDR3 is 16 amino acids. V shed 1 base and J shed 4 bases, with 16 bases lying between them. Per the germline V gene, CDR1 is SGHTA and CDR2 is FQGNSA.

This chain joins TRBV10-2 and TRBJ1-1; 9 bases are shared with TRBD1. J lost 10 bases, V lost 6 bases, and 12 bases had no gene match. This CDR3 has 14 amino acids. CDR1 and CDR2 (germline): WSHSY, SAAADI. This CDR3 is CASRETGGVFGAFF. The CDR3 coding sequence is TGCGCCAGCAGGGAAACAGGGGGCGTTTTTGGAGCTTTCTTT.

The chain links TRBV4-2 to TRBJ1-5; D is undetermined. Looked up from germline, CDR1 is LGHNA and CDR2 is YNFKEQ. Trimming pared 0 bases from V and 3 bases from J, leaving 15 bases between. This CDR3 contains 17 residues. CDR3 loop: CASSQEVRGFNNQPQHF. In DNA form, the CDR3 reads TGTGCCAGCAGCCAAGAGGTAAGAGGGTTCAACAATCAGCCCCAGCATTTT.

The CDR3 loop is CASSWLAVIEQYF. The CDR3 DNA sequence: TGTGCCAGCAGTTGGCTAGCGGTTATCGAGCAGTACTTC. This chain uses TRBV27 with TRBJ2-7; 7 bases are shared with TRBD2. V dropped 4 bases and J dropped 6; count of bases not matched to a gene: 6. Germline loops: CDR1 MNHEY, CDR2 SMNVEV (reference sequence). The CDR3 covers 13 residues.

The table lists this clone with a few counts. The rearrangement joins TRBV10-3 to TRBJ1-1; D remains unclear. Germline V gene data show CDR1 as ENHRY and CDR2 as SYGVKD. Trimming removed 2 bases at V and 6 bases at J, with 13 bases between. This CDR3 has 14 amino acids. The CDR3 nucleotides are TGTGCCATCAGTGAGGGTCAGCGTCGGGCTGAAGCTTTCTTT. Amino acid sequence: CAISEGQRRAEAFF.

The V gene is TRBV19, the J gene TRBJ2-2, with TRBD1 matching over 7 bases. The CDR3 extends over 19 amino acids. Per germline, CDR1 LNHDA and CDR2 SQIVND (reference sequence). With 4 bases clipped from V and 0 bases from J, the junction kept 14 bases outside the gene matches. The CDR3 sequence is CASSTGRQGFPANTGELFF. CDR3 DNA sequence: TGTGCCAGTAGTACAGGTAGACAGGGTTTCCCCGCGAACACCGGGGAGCTGTTTTTT. The full variable domain, completed using reference TRBV19 and TRBJ2-2, is DGGITQSPKYLFRKEGQNVTLSCEQNLNHDAMYWYRQDPGQGLRLIYYSQIVNDFQKGDIAEGYSVSREKKESFPLTVTSAQKNPTAFYLCASSTGRQGFPANTGELFFGEGSRLTVL.